A selection of T cell receptor beta chains follows, all from one sample in a study of blood T cells in healthy people across ages. MiXCR, applied by TCRdb to the 5' RACE reads, yields one record per CDR3 protein. Of hundreds of thousands of distinct CDR3 sequences in the sample, 45% to 65% are singletons; the top ten hold 30% to 45%. The sequenced sample consisted of blood. The receptors shown here come from a man in his fifties or sixties in good health. The CDR3 runs from the conserved cysteine through the conserved F or W. A D gene is named only where the DNA matches it firmly.

TRBV20-1,TRBD1,TRBJ1-4,CSVPDRVNEKLFF
TRBV18,NA,TRBJ2-1,CASSPRSGARREQFF
TRBV29-1,TRBD1,TRBJ2-3,CSVEEGQGPDKTQYF
TRBV7-9,NA,TRBJ2-3,CASSPTLGGATDTQYF
TRBV29-1,NA,TRBJ2-3,CSVEKGFDTDTQYF
TRBV4-2,TRBD2,TRBJ2-5,CASSQGTSGGPQETQYF
TRBV6-2/TRBV6-3,NA,TRBJ1-2,CASSPWSLRYGYTF
TRBV4-2,TRBD2,TRBJ2-1,CASRTLAGITYNEQFF
TRBV20-1,TRBD1,TRBJ1-2,CSASDRGRGREYGYTF
TRBV29-1,NA,NA,CSVVQGGPRVDEQYF
TRBV10-3,TRBD2,TRBJ2-5,CAISGGGLNQETQYF
TRBV12-3/TRBV12-4,TRBD1,TRBJ1-4,CASISGGATNEKLFF
TRBV14,NA,TRBJ2-3,CASSYGVTTDTQYF
TRBV4-1,NA,TRBJ2-1,CASSQDAADSYNEQFF
TRBV5-1,TRBD2,TRBJ2-1,CASSLATGGNNEQFF
TRBV28,NA,TRBJ1-2,CASSFGGAYGYTF
TRBV20-1,TRBD1,TRBJ1-4,CSAPRDRGTHNEKLFF
TRBV29-1,NA,TRBJ2-2,CSVDGAGTGELFF
TRBV28,TRBD2,TRBJ2-1,CATSGGARNEQFF
TRBV20-1,NA,NA,CSARGALSEQYF
TRBV18,NA,TRBJ2-3,CASSSWDTQYF
TRBV20-1,NA,TRBJ2-7,CSASSRASARWEQYF